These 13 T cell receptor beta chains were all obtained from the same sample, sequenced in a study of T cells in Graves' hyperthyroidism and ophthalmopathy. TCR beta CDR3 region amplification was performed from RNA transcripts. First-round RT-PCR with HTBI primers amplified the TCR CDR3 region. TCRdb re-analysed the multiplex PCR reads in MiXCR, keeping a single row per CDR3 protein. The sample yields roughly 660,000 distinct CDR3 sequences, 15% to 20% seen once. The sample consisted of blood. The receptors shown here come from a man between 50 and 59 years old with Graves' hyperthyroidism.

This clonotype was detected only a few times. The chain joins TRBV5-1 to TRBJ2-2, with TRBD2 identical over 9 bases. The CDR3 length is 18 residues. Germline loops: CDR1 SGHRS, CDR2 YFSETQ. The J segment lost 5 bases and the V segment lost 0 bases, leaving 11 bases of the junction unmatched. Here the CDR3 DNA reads TGCGCCAGCAGCTTGGATGGGCGGGAGGGCCTCAAGACCGGGGAGCTGTTTTTT. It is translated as CASSLDGREGLKTGELFF.

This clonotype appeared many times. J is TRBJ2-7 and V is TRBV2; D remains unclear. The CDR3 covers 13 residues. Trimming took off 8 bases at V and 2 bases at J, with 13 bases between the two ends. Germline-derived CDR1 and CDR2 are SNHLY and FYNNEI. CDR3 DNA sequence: TGTGCCAGCTCACGGACCAAGACCTACGAGCAGTACTTC. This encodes CASSRTKTYEQYF.

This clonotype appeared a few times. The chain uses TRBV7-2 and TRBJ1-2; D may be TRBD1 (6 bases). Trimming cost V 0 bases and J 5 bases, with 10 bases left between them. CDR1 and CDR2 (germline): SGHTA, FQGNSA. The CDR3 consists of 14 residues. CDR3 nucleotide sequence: TGTGCCAGCAGCTTAGCGGACAGCTCTTATGGCTACACCTTC. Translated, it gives CASSLADSSYGYTF.

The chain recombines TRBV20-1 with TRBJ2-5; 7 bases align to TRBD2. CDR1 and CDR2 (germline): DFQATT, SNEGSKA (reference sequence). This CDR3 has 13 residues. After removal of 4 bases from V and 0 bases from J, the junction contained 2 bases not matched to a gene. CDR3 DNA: TGCAGTGCTACCGGGACTAACCAAGAGACCCAGTACTTC. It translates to CSATGTNQETQYF.

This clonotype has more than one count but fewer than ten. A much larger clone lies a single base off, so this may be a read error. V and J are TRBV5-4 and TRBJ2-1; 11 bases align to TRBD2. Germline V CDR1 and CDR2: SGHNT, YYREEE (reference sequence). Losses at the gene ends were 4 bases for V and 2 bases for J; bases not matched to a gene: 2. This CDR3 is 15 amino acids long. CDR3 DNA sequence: TGTGCCAGCAGCCCTAGCGGGGGGACCTACAATGAGCAGTTCTTC. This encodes CASSPSGGTYNEQFF.

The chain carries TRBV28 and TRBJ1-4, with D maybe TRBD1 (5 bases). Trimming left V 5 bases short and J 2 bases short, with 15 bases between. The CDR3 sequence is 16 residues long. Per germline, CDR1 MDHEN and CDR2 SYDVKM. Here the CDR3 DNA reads TGTGCCAGCAGTCTCGGGGAGGGGTCCACTAATGAAAAACTGTTTTTT. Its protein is CASSLGEGSTNEKLFF.

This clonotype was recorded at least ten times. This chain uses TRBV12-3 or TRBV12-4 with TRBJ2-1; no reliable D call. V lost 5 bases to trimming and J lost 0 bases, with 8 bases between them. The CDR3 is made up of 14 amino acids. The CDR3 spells CASSPPDSYNEQFF. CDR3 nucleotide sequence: TGTGCCAGCAGTCCCCCTGACTCCTACAATGAGCAGTTCTTC.

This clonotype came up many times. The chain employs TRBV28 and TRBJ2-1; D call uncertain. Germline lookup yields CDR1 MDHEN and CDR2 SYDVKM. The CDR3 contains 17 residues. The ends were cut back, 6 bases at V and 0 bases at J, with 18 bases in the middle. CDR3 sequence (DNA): TGTGCCAGCAGCCGCACCGGTCGCGTGAGCTCCTACAATGAGCAGTTCTTC. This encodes CASSRTGRVSSYNEQFF.

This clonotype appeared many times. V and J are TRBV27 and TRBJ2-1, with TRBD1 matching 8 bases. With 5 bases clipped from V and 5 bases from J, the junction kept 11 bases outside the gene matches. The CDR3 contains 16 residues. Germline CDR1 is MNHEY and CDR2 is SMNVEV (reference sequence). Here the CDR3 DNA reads TGTGCCAGCAGTAAACGAAGCAGGGGGCCCAACAATGAGCAGTTCTTC. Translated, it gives CASSKRSRGPNNEQFF.

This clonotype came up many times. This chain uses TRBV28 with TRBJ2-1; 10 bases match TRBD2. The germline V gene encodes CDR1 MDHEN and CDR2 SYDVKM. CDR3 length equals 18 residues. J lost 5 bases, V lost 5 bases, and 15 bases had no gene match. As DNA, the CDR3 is TGTGCCAGCAGTCTTCTACCTAGCGGGGGTGGGGTTGACAATGAGCAGTTCTTC. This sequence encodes CASSLLPSGGGVDNEQFF.

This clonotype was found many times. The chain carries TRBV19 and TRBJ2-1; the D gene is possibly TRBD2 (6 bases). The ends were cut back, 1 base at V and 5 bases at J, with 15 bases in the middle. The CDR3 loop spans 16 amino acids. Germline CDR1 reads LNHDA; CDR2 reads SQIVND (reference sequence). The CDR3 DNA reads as TGTGCCAGTAGTATAGCGTCGGGAGCTTTCCACAATGAGCAGTTCTTC. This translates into CASSIASGAFHNEQFF.

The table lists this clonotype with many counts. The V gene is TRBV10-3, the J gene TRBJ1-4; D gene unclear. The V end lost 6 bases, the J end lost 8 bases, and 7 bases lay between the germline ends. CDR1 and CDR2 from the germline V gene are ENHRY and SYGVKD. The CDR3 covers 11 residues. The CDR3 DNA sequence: TGTGCCATCAGGGGGTCCGAAAAACTGTTTTTT. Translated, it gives CAIRGSEKLFF.

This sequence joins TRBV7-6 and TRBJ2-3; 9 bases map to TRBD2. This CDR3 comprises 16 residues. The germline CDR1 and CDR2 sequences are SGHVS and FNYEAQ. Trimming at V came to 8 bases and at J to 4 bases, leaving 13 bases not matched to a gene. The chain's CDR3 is CASLRSAGGPADTQYF. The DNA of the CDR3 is TGTGCCAGCTTACGCTCGGCGGGAGGGCCAGCAGATACGCAGTATTTT. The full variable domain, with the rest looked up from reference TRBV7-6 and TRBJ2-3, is GAGVSQSPRYKVTKRGQDVALRCDPISGHVSLYWYRQALGQGPEFLTYFNYEAQQDKSGLPNDRFSAERPEGSISTLTIQRTEQRDSAMYRCASLRSAGGPADTQYFGPGTRLTVL.